The rows below give T cell receptor beta chains drawn from one sample of a study of neurological immune-mediated disorders. Via MiXCR, TCRdb re-called the 5' RACE reads, giving one row per CDR3 protein. Here the sample spans about 92,000 distinct CDR3 sequences, around 3.4% being singletons. Sequencing was performed on PBMCs. These receptors all come from a woman aged 45-65 years with multiple sclerosis. The CDR3 runs from the conserved cysteine through the conserved F or W. A D gene is named only where the DNA matches it firmly. Some rows mark clone size as missing; the rest say once, few, many or name a class of expanded clone.

J,V,D,size,DNA,CDR3
TRBJ2-1,TRBV20-1,TRBD2,many,TGCAGTGCTTCGCTCCGTAGCGGGGGAGAGCAGTTCTTC,CSASLRSGGEQFF
TRBJ2-2,TRBV11-2,.,many,TGTGCCAGCACCCGGGCAGGGCTCGCCGGGGAGCTGTTTTTT,CASTRAGLAGELFF
TRBJ2-1,TRBV20-1,.,many,TGCAGTGCTAGAGATCACTTGAGGGGGGGCTCCTACAATGAGCAGTTCTTC,CSARDHLRGGSYNEQFF
TRBJ2-7,TRBV7-2,.,.,TGTGCCAGCAGACGGGACGGGTTCTCCTACGAGCAGTACTTC,CASRRDGFSYEQYF
TRBJ1-5,TRBV20-1,.,many,TGCAGTGCTAAGACAGCCGATAGCAATCAGCCCCAGCATTTT,CSAKTADSNQPQHF
TRBJ2-7,TRBV6-2/TRBV6-3,.,many,TGTGCCAGCAGCAGAACAGGGTGGAACGAGCAGTACTTC,CASSRTGWNEQYF
TRBJ1-6,TRBV20-1,.,many,TGCAGTGCTAGAGCCCAGGGTATCCCCCACTTT,CSARAQGIPHF
TRBJ2-3,TRBV11-1,.,many,TGTGCCAGCAGCGTGAGACTAGACCCAAGCACAGATACGCAGTATTTT,CASSVRLDPSTDTQYF
TRBJ1-2,TRBV5-1,.,many,TGCGCCAGCAGCCTTACCAGGCAGGGGCACGGCTACACCTTC,CASSLTRQGHGYTF
TRBJ1-2,TRBV10-3,.,many,TGTGCCAACTCGGATTTTAACTATGGCTACACCTTC,CANSDFNYGYTF
TRBJ1-3,TRBV6-5,TRBD1,many,TGTGCCAGCAGTTCCCCCCGACAGGGCCTCTCTGGAAACACCATATATTTT,CASSSPRQGLSGNTIYF
TRBJ1-1,TRBV5-1,.,many,TGCGCCAGCAGCTTCCGGAACACAGGGTGGACTGAAGCTTTCTTT,CASSFRNTGWTEAFF
TRBJ2-4,TRBV10-3,.,many,TGTGCCATCAGTGAGTCGTCAGGAACAGGGAGGCAAAACATTCAGTACTTC,CAISESSGTGRQNIQYF
TRBJ2-7,TRBV4-3,TRBD2,many,TGCGCCAGCAGCCAAGATCACGGACTAGCGGGGGGACGACGGACCTACGAGCAGTACTTC,CASSQDHGLAGGRRTYEQYF
TRBJ1-4,TRBV28,.,many,TGTGCCAGCATCGAGGACAGCACTAATGAAAAACTGTTTTTT,CASIEDSTNEKLFF
TRBJ1-2,TRBV12-3/TRBV12-4,.,many,TGTGCCAGCAGCCCCTCAGGGCATGGCTACACCTTC,CASSPSGHGYTF
TRBJ2-3,TRBV7-6,.,many,TGTGCCAGCAGCGACGGCGGACTTCTGGCAGATACGCAGTATTTT,CASSDGGLLADTQYF
TRBJ1-5,TRBV14,TRBD1,once,TGTGCCAGCAGCCAAGCCGGACAGGGGAATAAGACCCAGAATTTT,CASSQAGQGNKTQNF
TRBJ2-7,TRBV7-2,TRBD1,.,TGTGCCAGCACCCCCCGGGCAGGGGGTCCATCAGAGCAGTACTTC,CASTPRAGGPSEQYF
TRBJ1-2,TRBV20-1,.,many,TGCAGTGCTAGAGATCGGGTCCCCCCAACCGATGGCTACACCTTC,CSARDRVPPTDGYTF
TRBJ1-1,TRBV12-3/TRBV12-4,TRBD1,many,TGTGCCAGCAGTCCCCTGACAGGGCACACTGAAGCTTTCTTT,CASSPLTGHTEAFF
TRBJ1-2,TRBV12-3/TRBV12-4,.,many,TGTGCCAGCAGTTTACAGGGTCCCTATGGCTACACCTTC,CASSLQGPYGYTF
TRBJ2-2,TRBV2,.,many,TGTGCCAGCAGTAAGGTTGCCGGGGAGCTGTTTTTT,CASSKVAGELFF
TRBJ2-3,TRBV9,TRBD2,many,TGTGCCAGCAGCCACCCTAGCGGGGGGGGCACAGATACGCAGTATTTT,CASSHPSGGGTDTQYF
TRBJ1-5,TRBV20-1,TRBD1,many,TGCAGTGCTAGAGAGCGGGACAGGGTCTATAGCAATCAGCCCCAGCATTTT,CSARERDRVYSNQPQHF